The clone carrying this T cell receptor beta chain was seen ten or more times. Individual cDNA molecules carried attached unique molecular identifiers. A single record per CDR3 protein comes from TCRdb applying MiXCR to the 5' RACE reads. The sample consists of tens of thousands of distinct CDR3 sequences, around 14% of them appearing once. This specimen belongs to a study of early T cells in non-severe SARS-CoV-2 infection. Study background: The chains were unpaired, and the sequenced material was bulk RNA from unsorted whole blood.

The germline V gene has CDR1 SGHDN and CDR2 FVKESK. V was pared by 3 bases and J by 7 bases, with 12 bases between. CDR3 length: 13 amino acids. The sequence came from an adult who was a healthcare worker with PCR-confirmed SARS-CoV-2 infection or an uninfected control (not recorded which). The sample was whole blood. The chain couples TRBV14 to TRBJ1-2; a weak D match, TRBD1 (6 bases). The CDR3 is CASSQQGYAGYTF. CDR3 nucleotide sequence: TGTGCCAGCAGCCAGCAGGGGTATGCTGGCTACACCTTC.